This entry lists 21 T cell receptor beta chains sequenced from one sample in a study of beta chain features in type 1 diabetes. Study conclusions and caveats: TCRB CDR3s from Type 1 diabetes patients were moderately but significantly shorter in all four CD4+ subsets.

cDNA synthesis used the whole RNA isolate, giving expressed TCRB sequences. The protocol was immunoSEQ multiplex PCR, while the TCRdb copy is restricted to in-frame clones and leaves out a portion. The sample has roughly 47,000 clones; roughly 45% are singletons. Antigens of these TCRs are unknown. The sample was stem cell memory CD4+ T cells from blood. Source of these receptors: a man in his thirties or forties with type 1 diabetes.

In its sample, this clone was seen a few times. The chain combines TRBV7-9 with TRBJ2-2, with TRBD2 as a possible D gene (6 bases). The CDR3 sequence is 13 residues long. Germline assignment: CDR1 SEHNR and CDR2 FQNEAQ (reference sequence). V shed 5 bases and J shed 7 bases, with 11 bases lying between them. CDR3: CASSTSRGGELFF. CDR3 nucleotide sequence: TGTGCCAGCAGCACATCGCGGGGCGGGGAGCTGTTTTTT.

V usage is TRBV5-6 and J usage is TRBJ2-1; D may be TRBD1 (8 bases). CDR1 is SGHDT and CDR2 is YYEEEE in the germline V gene. The CDR3 runs to 16 residues. Trimming took 6 bases from V and 9 from J, leaving 25 bases between them. The CDR3 DNA reads TGTGCCAGCACCTTCACGCCAACAGGGGGGGTGGGTGAGCAGTTCTTC. It is translated as CASTFTPTGGVGEQFF.

CDR3 in amino acids: CAISESKSSGRAGSFF. The DNA for the CDR3 is TGTGCCATCAGTGAGTCGAAATCCTCTGGCAGGGCGGGGTCTTTCTTT. The chain recombines TRBV10-3 with TRBJ1-1, with a weak D call TRBD1 (5 bases). The CDR3 extends over 16 amino acids. The germline V gene has CDR1 ENHRY and CDR2 SYGVKD. Trimming removed 0 bases at V and 12 bases at J, with 23 bases between.

The rearrangement links TRBV11-2 to TRBJ2-1; 8 nucleotides match TRBD1. The length of the CDR3 is 15 residues. V dropped 6 bases and J dropped 12; count of bases not matched to a gene: 16. Germline V gene lookup returns CDR1 SGHAT and CDR2 FQNNGV. CDR3: CASRSPGQVPPGQFF. Written as DNA, the CDR3 is TGTGCCAGCAGGTCACCGGGACAGGTCCCCCCGGGGCAGTTCTTC.

The V gene is TRBV5-1, the J gene TRBJ2-1; D call uncertain. Deletions cut 4 bases from V and 4 bases from J, with 9 bases between. CDR1 SGHRS and CDR2 YFSETQ come from the germline V gene. The CDR3 length is 13 residues. CDR3 sequence: CASSRVGYNEQFF. The CDR3, as DNA: TGCGCCAGCAGCCGGGTCGGTTACAATGAGCAGTTCTTC. Combining the CDR3 with reference TRBV5-1 and TRBJ2-1 gives the whole variable domain KAGVTQTPRYLIKTRGQQVTLSCSPISGHRSVSWYQQTPGQGLQFLFEYFSETQRNKGNFPGRFSGRQFSNSRSEMNVSTLELGDSALYLCASSRVGYNEQFFGPGTRLTVL.

The chain joins TRBV5-6 to TRBJ2-7, with 12 bases that match TRBD1. J lost 4 bases, V lost 2 bases, and 7 bases had no gene match. The CDR3 runs 16 residues. Germline CDR1 is SGHDT and CDR2 is YYEEEE. The CDR3 reads CASSFPGDRGQYEQYF. CDR3 coding DNA: TGTGCCAGCAGCTTTCCCGGGGACAGGGGGCAGTACGAGCAGTACTTC.

The rearrangement uses TRBV7-2 and TRBJ2-1; 10 positions match TRBD2. The CDR3 spans 17 residues. After removal of 1 base from V and 6 bases from J, the junction contained 9 bases not matched to a gene. Germline V gene lookup returns CDR1 SGHTA and CDR2 FQGNSA. The chain's CDR3 is CASSLEGTSVLGNEQFF. As DNA, the CDR3 is TGTGCCAGCAGCTTAGAAGGGACTAGCGTTTTAGGCAATGAGCAGTTCTTC.

The V and J genes are TRBV28 and TRBJ1-5; 8 positions agree with TRBD1. Per germline, CDR1 MDHEN and CDR2 SYDVKM. The CDR3 has 16 amino acids. V gave up 6 bases and J gave up 6 bases; unmatched junction bases: 13. The CDR3 spells CASSFLTGGNRQPQHF. DNA of the CDR3: TGTGCCAGCAGCTTTTTAACAGGGGGTAATCGTCAGCCCCAGCATTTT.

V usage is TRBV27 and J usage is TRBJ2-2; no definite D call. Germline CDR1 is MNHEY and CDR2 is SMNVEV (reference sequence). This CDR3 contains 13 residues. V lost 3 bases to trimming and J lost 7 bases, with 9 bases between them. The CDR3 protein is CASSFFRVGELFF. The CDR3 DNA sequence: TGTGCCAGCAGTTTCTTCCGAGTCGGGGAGCTGTTTTTT.

V is TRBV5-1 and J is TRBJ2-5, with 11 nucleotides matching TRBD2. CDR1 SGHRS and CDR2 YFSETQ come from the germline V gene. The CDR3 length is 14 residues. After removal of 4 bases from V and 5 bases from J, the junction contained 4 bases not matched to a gene. The CDR3 loop is CASSPGLADETQYF. CDR3 nucleotide sequence: TGCGCCAGCAGCCCGGGACTAGCGGACGAGACCCAGTACTTC.

The chain is built from TRBV2 and TRBJ2-7; 10 nucleotides line up with TRBD1. Germline CDR1 SNHLY, CDR2 FYNNEI. V shed 7 bases, J shed 2 bases, and the junction held 14 bases outside the gene matches. This CDR3 has 17 residues. The CDR3 spells CASTTPGGDRGTYEQYF. CDR3 DNA: TGTGCCAGCACAACGCCGGGGGGGGACAGGGGCACCTACGAGCAGTACTTC.

The chain combines TRBV5-4 with TRBJ2-2; 7 bases match TRBD2. J lost 6 bases, V lost 0 bases, and 2 bases had no gene match. This CDR3 has 14 amino acids. The germline V gene has CDR1 SGHNT and CDR2 YYREEE (reference sequence). The CDR3 here is CASSLAGGAGELFF. In DNA form, the CDR3 reads TGTGCCAGCAGCTTGGCTGGGGGGGCCGGGGAGCTGTTTTTT.

The chain combines TRBV7-9 with TRBJ2-3, with 8 bases matching TRBD2. Germline loops: CDR1 SEHNR, CDR2 FQNEAQ (reference sequence). With 5 bases clipped from V and 0 bases from J, the junction kept 1 base outside the gene matches. The CDR3 has 14 residues. CDR3 protein: CASSPSGSTDTQYF. The CDR3 DNA reads TGTGCCAGCAGCCCTAGCGGGAGCACAGATACGCAGTATTTT.

CDR3 DNA sequence: TGTGCCAAACCCCACAGTGGGGGCCAAGCTTTCTTT. This sequence encodes CAKPHSGGQAFF. The chain uses TRBV27 and TRBJ1-1, with D possibly TRBD1 on 6 matching bases. Trimming removed 10 bases from V and 9 bases from J, with 18 bases in between. CDR3 length: 12 amino acids. Looked up from germline, CDR1 is MNHEY and CDR2 is SMNVEV (reference sequence).

V gene TRBV28 combines with J gene TRBJ1-1; D is undetermined. The CDR3 is 11 residues long. CDR1 MDHEN and CDR2 SYDVKM come from the germline V gene. V gave up 10 bases and J gave up 5 bases, with 11 bases separating them. CDR3 region: CATDRVTEAFF. CDR3 in DNA: TGTGCCACTGACCGGGTAACTGAAGCTTTCTTT.

This rearrangement joins TRBV4-3 to TRBJ2-5; D gene unclear. In germline, CDR1 is LGHNA, CDR2 YSLEER. Trimming cost V 4 bases and J 4 bases, with 10 bases left between them. This CDR3 has 13 residues. The CDR3 reads CASSPAIPETQYF. The CDR3 DNA reads TGCGCCAGCAGCCCCGCGATTCCAGAGACCCAGTACTTC.

This clone turned up a few times. The CDR3 region is CASSPYSGTQYF. CDR3 nucleotide sequence: TGTGCCAGCAGCCCGTACAGTGGGACCCAGTACTTC. V and J are TRBV28 and TRBJ2-5, with unresolved D. The CDR3 loop spans 12 amino acids. Looked up from germline, CDR1 is MDHEN and CDR2 is SYDVKM. Trimming cost V 6 bases and J 7 bases, with 12 bases left between them.

The CDR3 sequence: CASSLGAVPEQYF. The CDR3 region has the DNA TGTGCCAGCAGCCTAGGGGCCGTCCCCGAGCAGTACTTC. The chain combines TRBV7-2 with TRBJ2-7; TRBD1 might be the D (5 bases). The V end lost 5 bases, the J end lost 6 bases, and 14 bases lay between the germline ends. The CDR3 runs 13 residues. CDR1 and CDR2 from the germline V gene are SGHTA and FQGNSA.

The V call is TRBV5-5, the J call TRBJ2-1; 9 bases line up with TRBD2. CDR3 length equals 15 residues. Germline trimming cut 0 bases from V and 9 bases from J; bases unmatched to any gene: 7. Germline V CDR1 and CDR2: SGHKS, YYEKEE (reference sequence). The CDR3 nucleotides are TGTGCCAGCAGCTTGGAGGGACTAGCAGGAGGTGAGCAGTTCTTC. Its protein is CASSLEGLAGGEQFF.

The rearrangement links TRBV29-1 to TRBJ2-1; maybe TRBD2 (6 bases). This CDR3 is built from 12 residues. The V end lost 4 bases, the J end lost 6 bases, and 10 bases lay between the germline ends. CDR1 SQVTM and CDR2 ANQGSEA come from the germline V gene. The CDR3 is CSVAGLINEQFF. CDR3 bases: TGCAGCGTTGCAGGACTAATCAATGAGCAGTTCTTC.

This sequence joins TRBV2 and TRBJ2-5; D is ambiguous. Trimming pared 1 base from V and 3 bases from J, leaving 6 bases between. The CDR3 spans 13 residues. Germline V lookup: CDR1 SNHLY, CDR2 FYNNEI. As DNA, the CDR3 is TGTGCCAGCAGTGAAGTCGGAGAAGAGACCCAGTACTTC. It encodes CASSEVGEETQYF.